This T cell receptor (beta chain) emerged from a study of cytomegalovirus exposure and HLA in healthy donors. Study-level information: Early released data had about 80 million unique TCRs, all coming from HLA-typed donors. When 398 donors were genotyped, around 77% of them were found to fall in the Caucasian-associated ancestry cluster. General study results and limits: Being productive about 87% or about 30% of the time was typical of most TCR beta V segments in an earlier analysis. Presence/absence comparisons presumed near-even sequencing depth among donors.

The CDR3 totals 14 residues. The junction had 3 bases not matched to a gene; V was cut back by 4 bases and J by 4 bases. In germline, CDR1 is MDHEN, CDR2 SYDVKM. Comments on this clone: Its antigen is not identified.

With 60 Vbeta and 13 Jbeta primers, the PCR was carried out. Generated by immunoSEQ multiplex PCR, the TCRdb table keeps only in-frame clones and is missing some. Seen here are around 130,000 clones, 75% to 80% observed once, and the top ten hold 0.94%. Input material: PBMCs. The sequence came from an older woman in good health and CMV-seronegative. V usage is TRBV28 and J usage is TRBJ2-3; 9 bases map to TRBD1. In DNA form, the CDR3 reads TGTGCCAGCAGTTGGACAGGGGCGGCAGATACGCAGTATTTT. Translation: CASSWTGAADTQYF. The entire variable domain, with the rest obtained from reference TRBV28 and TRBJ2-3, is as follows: DVKVTQSSRYLVKRTGEKVFLECVQDMDHENMFWYRQDPGLGLRLIYFSYDVKMKEKGDIPEGYSVSREKKERFSLILESASTNQTSMYLCASSWTGAADTQYFGPGTRLTVL.